The next 19 T cell receptor beta chains were all read from a single sample in a study of shared clonotypes between healthy human individuals. Assay used: immunoSEQ multiplex PCR; TCRdb lists only in-frame clones, some missing. In the table there are around 450,000 clones, roughly 77% of which are singletons. Input material: PBMCs. These receptor sequences come from a woman in her forties in good health. Some clones in this sample may be carry-over from other donors' samples.

The chain employs TRBV2 and TRBJ2-2; 7 bases fit TRBD2. CDR3 size: 14 residues. J gave up 6 bases and V 6 bases, and 7 bases lay outside the gene matches. Germline values: CDR1 SNHLY, CDR2 FYNNEI. The CDR3 region has the DNA TGTGCCAGCAGGGGGGGGTTTTCCGCCGGGGAGCTGTTTTTT. Protein sequence: CASRGGFSAGELFF.

The chain combines TRBV30 with TRBJ2-5, with D perhaps being TRBD1 or TRBD2 (6 bases each). The CDR3 is 13 amino acids. Germline V gene sequence: CDR1 GTSNPN, CDR2 SVGIG (reference sequence). V dropped 5 bases and J dropped 4 bases, with 14 bases sitting between them. The CDR3 loop reads CAWRSRGRETQYF. CDR3 sequence (DNA): TGTGCCTGGCGGTCCCGGGGGCGAGAGACCCAGTACTTC.

V and J are TRBV19 and TRBJ1-2; 12 bases are a match to TRBD1. The V segment lost 4 bases and the J segment 4 bases; nucleotides outside the gene matches: 7. This CDR3 has 16 residues. The germline CDR1 and CDR2 sequences are LNHDA and SQIVND (reference sequence). The CDR3 DNA follows: TGTGCCAGTAGTACCACCGGGACAGGGGGCGGCTATGGCTACACCTTC. Protein sequence: CASSTTGTGGGYGYTF.

This rearrangement joins TRBV5-4 to TRBJ2-3; TRBD2 might be the D (5 bases). V lost 5 bases and J 2 bases, leaving 18 bases between the germline ends. The CDR3 sequence is 16 residues long. Germline V gene data show CDR1 as SGHNT and CDR2 as YYREEE (reference sequence). The CDR3: CASRRGLVENTDTQYF. CDR3 nucleotide sequence: TGTGCCAGCAGACGAGGACTCGTTGAGAACACAGATACGCAGTATTTT.

This clone appeared a few times. The V and J genes are TRBV7-6 and TRBJ2-7; TRBD1 agrees at 9 bases. The V gene's germline CDR1 is SGHVS and CDR2 FNYEAQ. The V gene end was trimmed by 6 bases and the J gene end by 1 base; junction bases not matched to a gene: 10. The length of the CDR3 is 16 residues. The CDR3 protein is CASRFYLGQGSYEQYF. The CDR3 DNA reads as TGTGCCAGCAGATTTTACCTGGGACAGGGTTCCTACGAGCAGTACTTC.

Regarding this clone: An end of the junction does not agree with germline; a read error may underlie this. The chain uses TRBV7-6 and TRBJ1-5; D is perhaps TRBD1 (6 bases). There are 15 residues in the CDR3. The germline V gene has CDR1 SGHVS and CDR2 FNYEAQ. The CDR3 loop is CASGLEGGSDQPQHF. The CDR3 DNA follows: TGTGCCAGCGGCTTAGAGGGGGGGTCAGATCAGCCCCAGCATTTT.

J is TRBJ1-2 and V is TRBV19; TRBD1 agrees at 8 bases. The CDR3 has 16 residues. The V and J ends lost 7 bases and 2 bases, in that order; junction bases with no gene match: 12. In germline, CDR1 is LNHDA, CDR2 SQIVND (reference sequence). CDR3 in amino acids: CASTTLWGQANYGYTF. In nucleotides, the CDR3 is TGTGCCAGTACGACATTATGGGGACAGGCAAACTATGGCTACACCTTC.

The chain is built from TRBV5-1 and TRBJ1-2, with 8 bases matching TRBD1. There are 15 residues in the CDR3. Germline assignment: CDR1 SGHRS and CDR2 YFSETQ. J gave up 7 bases and V 0 bases, and 8 bases lay outside the gene matches. CDR3 amino acids: CASSLESGGFSGYTF. The CDR3 bases are TGCGCCAGCAGCTTGGAGTCAGGGGGCTTCTCTGGCTACACCTTC.

The J gene is TRBJ1-1, the V gene TRBV28; D uncertain. With 5 bases removed from V and 6 bases from J, the gap between germline ends came to 16 bases. Germline assignment: CDR1 MDHEN and CDR2 SYDVKM. The CDR3 loop spans 14 amino acids. The CDR3 DNA reads as TGTGCCAGCAGTCCCCCCGGCGGATACGCTGAAGCTTTCTTT. This codes for CASSPPGGYAEAFF.

This clone has only a few counts. Other nucleotide sequences in the sample specify the same CDR3. The chain has TRBV7-2 and TRBJ2-3; D unclear. The germline V gene has CDR1 SGHTA and CDR2 FQGNSA. Trimming pared 1 base from V and 4 bases from J, leaving 6 bases between. The length of the CDR3 is 13 residues. CDR3 sequence: CASSLGRSDTQYF. The DNA of the CDR3 is TGTGCCAGCAGCTTAGGGCGGTCAGATACGCAGTATTTT.

The rearrangement links TRBV7-8 to TRBJ2-1; either TRBD1 or TRBD2 may supply D (5 bases each). The V gene's germline CDR1 is SGHVS and CDR2 FQNEAQ. The ends were cut back, 2 bases at V and 0 bases at J, with 14 bases in the middle. The CDR3 is made up of 17 amino acids. DNA of the CDR3: TGTGCCAGCAGCTTAAGGGGCGGGCGAAACTCCTACAATGAGCAGTTCTTC. Encoded protein: CASSLRGGRNSYNEQFF.

The rearrangement links TRBV10-2 to TRBJ1-5, with D unclear. V was shortened by 0 bases and J by 4 bases, with 7 bases between the two germline ends. Germline V CDR1 and CDR2: WSHSY, SAAADI. This CDR3 has 14 residues. CDR3 sequence (DNA): TGCGCCAGCAGTGAGTCCGATACGAATCAGCCCCAGCATTTT. This encodes CASSESDTNQPQHF.

The V gene is TRBV30, the J gene TRBJ1-5; D remains unclear. Germline-derived CDR1 and CDR2 are GTSNPN and SVGIG (reference sequence). The CDR3 has 15 residues. The CDR3 DNA sequence: TGTGCGGGGATCAAACGCGGGAATAGCAATCAGCCCCAGCATTTT. Protein sequence: CAGIKRGNSNQPQHF.

The chain joins TRBV18 to TRBJ1-5; D remains unclear. The V gene lost 3 bases and the J gene lost 3 bases, with 6 bases spanning the gap. CDR1 is KGHSH and CDR2 is LQKENI in the germline V gene. This CDR3 region has 13 residues. CDR3 sequence (DNA): TGTGCCAGCTCACCTGAGACCAATCAGCCCCAGCATTTT. Its protein product is CASSPETNQPQHF.

This clone was seen only a few times. The chain has TRBV5-3 and TRBJ2-1; 11 bases align to TRBD2. TRBV5-3 falls under the ORF class, with uncertain function. Trimming removed 0 bases from V and 2 bases from J; junction bases left unmatched: 4. CDR3 length equals 17 residues. CDR3 region: CARSLGRLAGTYNEQFF. CDR3 nucleotides: TGTGCCAGAAGCTTGGGGCGACTAGCGGGGACCTACAATGAGCAGTTCTTC.

The chain carries TRBV29-1 and TRBJ2-5, with TRBD2 matching 15 bases. Germline V gene data show CDR1 as SQVTM and CDR2 as ANQGSEA. The CDR3 contains 15 residues. V was clipped by 2 bases and J by 4 bases; unmatched bases: 2. In DNA, the CDR3 is TGCAGCGTTGAATTGGGACTAGCGGGAGGAGAGACCCAGTACTTC. Translation gives CSVELGLAGGETQYF.

The count of this clone is one. The chain couples TRBV7-6 to TRBJ2-1; 8 nucleotides line up with TRBD2. The germline gives CDR1 SGHVS, CDR2 FNYEAQ. The CDR3 loop spans 16 amino acids. V lost 4 bases to trimming and J lost 0 bases; unmatched junction nucleotides: 5. The CDR3 here is CASSSSGTSSYNEQFF. As DNA, the CDR3 is TGTGCCAGCAGCTCCAGCGGGACTAGCTCCTACAATGAGCAGTTCTTC.

The sample holds many counts of this clone. The chain combines TRBV25-1 with TRBJ2-5; 13 bases line up with TRBD2. Trimming removed 7 bases from V and 2 bases from J; junction bases left unmatched: 4. Per the germline V gene, CDR1 is MGHDK and CDR2 is SYGVNS. The CDR3 spans 15 residues. CDR3 protein: CASNSGLAGQETQYF. The CDR3 DNA is TGTGCCAGCAATTCGGGACTAGCGGGGCAAGAGACCCAGTACTTC.

The chain combines TRBV6-5 with TRBJ2-7; TRBD2 agrees at 8 bases. Looked up from germline, CDR1 is MNHEY and CDR2 is SVGAGI. This CDR3 is 15 amino acids long. V dropped 6 bases and J dropped 4; count of bases not matched to a gene: 11. The CDR3 region is CASRSSGGIYYEQYF. The CDR3 region has the DNA TGTGCCAGCAGATCCAGCGGGGGCATATATTACGAGCAGTACTTC.